This T cell receptor (beta chain) derives from a study of tumor-infiltrating lymphocytes in primary liver carcinoma. From germline, CDR1 is SGHNT and CDR2 YYREEE (reference sequence). The CDR3 runs 13 residues. Investigators took RNA and DNA out together from roughly 20-30 mg of unsorted bulk tissue. Concerning this clonotype: One end of the junction fails to match germline, which may point to a read error.

Production of TCR beta cDNA used approximately 0.45 ug total RNA together with a constant-region primer. ARM-PCR, slightly modified, supplied the TCR beta libraries through three nested multiplex PCR rounds. With TRBV1-TRBV30 forward primers and a C-beta reverse primer, the first two PCR rounds were run for around 10 cycles each. MiXCR, run by TCRdb on the multiplex PCR reads, gives a single entry per CDR3 protein. The sample lists approximately 100,000 distinct CDR3 sequences; around two thirds were seen once. Sequenced sample: liver tumor tissue from sampling region 2. The subset here: tumor region T2, inferior pole. V is TRBV5-4 and J is TRBJ2-4, with D perhaps matching TRBD1 or TRBD2 (5 bases each). This receptor was taken from a woman aged 55-70 years with primary liver carcinoma and hepatitis B virus infection. This chain's CDR3 is CTSSFGTENIQYF. CDR3 DNA sequence: TGTACCAGCAGTTTCGGGACGGAAAACATTCAGTACTTC.